Here is one T cell receptor (beta chain) with its context. Its antigen is undetermined. This sample is drawn from a study of cytomegalovirus exposure and HLA in healthy donors. The protocol was immunoSEQ multiplex PCR, while the TCRdb copy is restricted to in-frame clones and leaves out a portion. The sample has 70,000 to 75,000 clones; just under 95% are singletons. Whole-study findings and limits: The study put some 160 TCR beta chains on its list as cytomegalovirus-associated. In vitro testing confirmed three CMV-associated chains as specific for CMV antigens. With high specificity and sensitivity, the classifier reportedly diagnosed cytomegalovirus status.

The clonotype was recovered from a woman under 30 in good health and CMV-seropositive. Sequencing input: PBMCs.

The CDR3 loop is CASSYSGGLIEAFF. CDR3 sequence (DNA): TGTGCCAGCAGTTACTCGGGGGGGTTGATTGAAGCTTTCTTT. V is TRBV6-6 and J is TRBJ1-1, with D possibly TRBD1 on 5 matching bases. Germline CDR1 reads MNHNY; CDR2 reads SVGAGI (reference sequence). The CDR3 is 14 residues long. V was clipped by 0 bases and J by 7 bases, with 12 bases between them.